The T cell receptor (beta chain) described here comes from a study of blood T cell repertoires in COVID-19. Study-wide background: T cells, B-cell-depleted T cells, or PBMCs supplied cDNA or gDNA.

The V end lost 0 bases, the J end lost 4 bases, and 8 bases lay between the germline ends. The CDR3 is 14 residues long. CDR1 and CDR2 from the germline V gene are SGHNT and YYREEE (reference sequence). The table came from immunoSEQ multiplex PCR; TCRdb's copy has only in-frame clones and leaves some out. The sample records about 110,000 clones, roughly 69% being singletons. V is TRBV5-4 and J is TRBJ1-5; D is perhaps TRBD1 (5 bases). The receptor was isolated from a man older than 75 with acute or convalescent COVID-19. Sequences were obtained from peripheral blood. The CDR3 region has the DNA TGTGCCAGCAGCTTGGGCGGGGGGAATCAGCCCCAGCATTTT. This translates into CASSLGGGNQPQHF.